The source of this TCR beta chain is a study of CD8 T cells in ankylosing spondylitis. Whole-study results and caveats: Clones tied to disease were said to be significantly enriched in matched ankylosing spondylitis synovial fluid. A TCR beta motif of several highly homologous variants seemed to mark ankylosing spondylitis blood. Disease-linked clones proved CD8+ and comparatively uncommon in peripheral blood.

The CDR3 loop spans 13 amino acids. The V and J ends lost 11 bases and 0 bases respectively, with 11 bases between them. Germline CDR1 reads LNHDA; CDR2 reads SQIVND (reference sequence). Remarks on this clonotype: As yet, its antigen is unknown.

Quantitative 5'-RACE was performed with molecular barcodes, and it yielded the TCR beta libraries. TCRdb fed the 5' RACE reads into MiXCR, producing one record per CDR3 protein. The profile shows roughly 240,000 distinct CDR3 sequences, 8% to 10% of them singletons. This TCR came from a female donor with ankylosing spondylitis or in good health (not recorded which). The chain couples TRBV19 to TRBJ1-5; TRBD1 might be the D (5 bases). Material: blood, either unsorted or a sorted T cell fraction (not recorded which). The CDR3 nucleotides are TGTGCCTGTTCAGGGTATAGCAATCAGCCCCAGCATTTT. Its translation is CACSGYSNQPQHF.